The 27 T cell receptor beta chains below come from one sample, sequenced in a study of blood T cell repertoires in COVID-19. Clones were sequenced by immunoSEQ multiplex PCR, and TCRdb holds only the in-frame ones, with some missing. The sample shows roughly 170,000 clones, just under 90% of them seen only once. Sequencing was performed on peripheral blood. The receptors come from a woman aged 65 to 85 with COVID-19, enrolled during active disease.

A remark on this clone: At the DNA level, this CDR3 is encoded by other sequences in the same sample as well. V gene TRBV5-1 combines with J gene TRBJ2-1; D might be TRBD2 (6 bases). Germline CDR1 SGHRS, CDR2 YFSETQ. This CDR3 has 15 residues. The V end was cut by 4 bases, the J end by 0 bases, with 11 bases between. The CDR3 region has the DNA TGCGCCAGCAGCCTGGACGGGAGCTCCTACAATGAGCAGTTCTTC. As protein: CASSLDGSSYNEQFF.

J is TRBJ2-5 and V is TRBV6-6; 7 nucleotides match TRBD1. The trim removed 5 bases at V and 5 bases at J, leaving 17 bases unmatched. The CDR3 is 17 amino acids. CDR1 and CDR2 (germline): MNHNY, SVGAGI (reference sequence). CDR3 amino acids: CASSRPDKTGEFETQYF. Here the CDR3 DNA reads TGTGCCAGCAGTCGACCGGACAAAACAGGGGAATTCGAGACCCAGTACTTC.

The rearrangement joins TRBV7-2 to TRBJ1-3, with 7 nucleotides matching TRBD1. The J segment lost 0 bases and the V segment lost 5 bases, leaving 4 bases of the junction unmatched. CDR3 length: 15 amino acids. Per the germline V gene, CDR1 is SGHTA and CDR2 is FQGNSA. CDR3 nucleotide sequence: TGTGCCAGCAGCACCCGACAGGGCTCTGGAAACACCATATATTTT. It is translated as CASSTRQGSGNTIYF.

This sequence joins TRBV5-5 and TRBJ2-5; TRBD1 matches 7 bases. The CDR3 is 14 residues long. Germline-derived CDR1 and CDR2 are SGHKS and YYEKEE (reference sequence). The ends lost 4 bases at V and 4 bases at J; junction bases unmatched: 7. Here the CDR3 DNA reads TGTGCCAGCAGCCCATTGGACAGGATAGAGACCCAGTACTTC. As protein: CASSPLDRIETQYF. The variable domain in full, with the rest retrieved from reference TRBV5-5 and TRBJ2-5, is DAGVTQSPTHLIKTRGQQVTLRCSPISGHKSVSWYQQVLGQGPQFIFQYYEKEERGRGNFPDRFSARQFPNYSSELNVNALLLGDSALYLCASSPLDRIETQYFGPGTRLLVL.

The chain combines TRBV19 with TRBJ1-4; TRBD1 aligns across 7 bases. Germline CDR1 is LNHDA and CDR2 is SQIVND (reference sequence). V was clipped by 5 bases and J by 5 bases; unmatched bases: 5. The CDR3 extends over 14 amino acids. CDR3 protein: CASSPQGINEKLFF. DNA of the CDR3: TGTGCCAGTAGTCCACAGGGGATCAATGAAAAACTGTTTTTT.

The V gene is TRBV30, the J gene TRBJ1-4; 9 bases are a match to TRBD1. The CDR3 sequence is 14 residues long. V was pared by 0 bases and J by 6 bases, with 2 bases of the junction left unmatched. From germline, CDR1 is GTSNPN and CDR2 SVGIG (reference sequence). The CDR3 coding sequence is TGTGCCTGGAGTGTCGACAGGGGGGATGAAAAACTGTTTTTT. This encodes CAWSVDRGDEKLFF.

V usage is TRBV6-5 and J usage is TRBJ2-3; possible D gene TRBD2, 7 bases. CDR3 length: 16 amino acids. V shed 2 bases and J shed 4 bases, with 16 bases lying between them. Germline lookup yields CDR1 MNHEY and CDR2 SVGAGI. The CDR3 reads CASSYGRQGGADTQYF. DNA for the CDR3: TGTGCCAGCAGTTACGGGCGCCAAGGGGGGGCAGATACGCAGTATTTT.

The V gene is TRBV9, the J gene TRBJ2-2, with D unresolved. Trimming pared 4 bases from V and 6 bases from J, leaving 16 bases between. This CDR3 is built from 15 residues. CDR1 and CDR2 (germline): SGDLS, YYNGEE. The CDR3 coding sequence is TGTGCCAGCAGCCCCCGATTAGCATCGTCCGGGGAGCTGTTTTTT. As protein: CASSPRLASSGELFF. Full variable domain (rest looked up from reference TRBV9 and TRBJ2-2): DSGVTQTPKHLITATGQRVTLRCSPRSGDLSVYWYQQSLDQGLQFLIQYYNGEERAKGNILERFSAQQFPDLHSELNLSSLELGDSALYFCASSPRLASSGELFFGEGSRLTVL.

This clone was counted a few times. CDR3 amino acids: CASSYSGGTLYEQYF. In nucleotides, the CDR3 is TGTGCCAGCAGTTACTCGGGCGGGACCTTATACGAGCAGTACTTC. V is TRBV6-5 and J is TRBJ2-7; tentatively, D is TRBD2 (6 bases). This CDR3 has 15 amino acids. CDR1 and CDR2 from the germline V gene are MNHEY and SVGAGI. Trimming cost V 0 bases and J 4 bases, with 13 bases left between them.

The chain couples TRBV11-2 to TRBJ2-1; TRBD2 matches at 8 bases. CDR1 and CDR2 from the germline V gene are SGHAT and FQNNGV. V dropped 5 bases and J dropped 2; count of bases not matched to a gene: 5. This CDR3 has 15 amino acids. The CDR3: CASSLSGTTYNEQFF. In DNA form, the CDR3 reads TGTGCCAGCAGCCTTAGCGGGACAACCTACAATGAGCAGTTCTTC.

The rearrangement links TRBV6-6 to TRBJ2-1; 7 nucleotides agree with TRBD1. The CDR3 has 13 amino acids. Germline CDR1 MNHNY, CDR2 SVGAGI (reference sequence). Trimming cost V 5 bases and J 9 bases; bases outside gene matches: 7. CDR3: CASSKPTGLEQFF. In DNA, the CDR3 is TGTGCCAGCAGTAAACCGACAGGGCTTGAGCAGTTCTTC.

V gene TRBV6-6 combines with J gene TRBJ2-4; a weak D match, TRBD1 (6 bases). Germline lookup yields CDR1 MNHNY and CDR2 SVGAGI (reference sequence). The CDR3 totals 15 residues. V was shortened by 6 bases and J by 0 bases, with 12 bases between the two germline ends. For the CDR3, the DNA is TGTGCCAGCAGCTGGACAGATTTAGCCAAAAACATTCAGTACTTC. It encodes CASSWTDLAKNIQYF.

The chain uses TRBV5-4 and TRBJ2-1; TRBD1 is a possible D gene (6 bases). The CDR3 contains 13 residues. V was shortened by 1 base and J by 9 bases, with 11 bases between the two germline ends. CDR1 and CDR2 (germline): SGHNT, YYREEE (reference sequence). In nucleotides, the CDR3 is TGTGCCAGCAGCTTGAAGGGGGTCGGTGAGCAGTTCTTC. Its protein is CASSLKGVGEQFF. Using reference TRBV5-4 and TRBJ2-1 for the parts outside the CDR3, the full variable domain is ETGVTQSPTHLIKTRGQQVTLRCSSQSGHNTVSWYQQALGQGPQFIFQYYREEENGRGNFPPRFSGLQFPNYSSELNVNALELDDSALYLCASSLKGVGEQFFGPGTRLTVL.

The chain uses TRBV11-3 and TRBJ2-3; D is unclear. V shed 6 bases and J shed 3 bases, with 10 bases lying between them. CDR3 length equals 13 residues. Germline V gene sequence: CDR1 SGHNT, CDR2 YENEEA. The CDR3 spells CASRPTRTDTQYF. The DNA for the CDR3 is TGTGCCAGCAGACCGACGAGGACAGATACGCAGTATTTT.

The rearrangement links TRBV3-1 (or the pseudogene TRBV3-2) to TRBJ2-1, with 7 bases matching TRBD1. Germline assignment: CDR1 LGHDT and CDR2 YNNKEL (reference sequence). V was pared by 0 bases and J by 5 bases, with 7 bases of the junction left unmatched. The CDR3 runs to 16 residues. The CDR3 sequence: CASSQDFRTGNNEQFF. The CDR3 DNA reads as TGTGCCAGCAGCCAAGATTTTCGGACAGGAAACAATGAGCAGTTCTTC.

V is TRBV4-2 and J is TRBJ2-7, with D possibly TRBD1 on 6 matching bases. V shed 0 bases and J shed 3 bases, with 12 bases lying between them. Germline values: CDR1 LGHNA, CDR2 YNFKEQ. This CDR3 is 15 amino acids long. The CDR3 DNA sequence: TGTGCCAGCAGCCAAGAAGTTACAGGGTTCTACGAGCAGTACTTC. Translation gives CASSQEVTGFYEQYF.

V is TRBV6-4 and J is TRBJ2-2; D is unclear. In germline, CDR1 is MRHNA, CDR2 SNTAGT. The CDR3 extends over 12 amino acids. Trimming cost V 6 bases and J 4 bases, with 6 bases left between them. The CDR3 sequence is CASRDLTGELFF. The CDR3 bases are TGTGCCAGCAGAGACCTCACCGGGGAGCTGTTTTTT.

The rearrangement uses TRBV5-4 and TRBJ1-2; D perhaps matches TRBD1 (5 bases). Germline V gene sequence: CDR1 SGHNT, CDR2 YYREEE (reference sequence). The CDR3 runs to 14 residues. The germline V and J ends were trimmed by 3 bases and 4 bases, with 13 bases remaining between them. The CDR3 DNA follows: TGTGCCAGCAGCTCCCAGACAGTACTCTATGGCTACACCTTC. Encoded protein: CASSSQTVLYGYTF.

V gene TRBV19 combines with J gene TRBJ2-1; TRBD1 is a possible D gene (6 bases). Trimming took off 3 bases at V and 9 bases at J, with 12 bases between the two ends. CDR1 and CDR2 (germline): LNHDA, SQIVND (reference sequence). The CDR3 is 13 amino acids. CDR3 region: CASSIGRGGEQFF. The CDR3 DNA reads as TGTGCCAGTAGTATTGGAAGAGGGGGTGAGCAGTTCTTC.

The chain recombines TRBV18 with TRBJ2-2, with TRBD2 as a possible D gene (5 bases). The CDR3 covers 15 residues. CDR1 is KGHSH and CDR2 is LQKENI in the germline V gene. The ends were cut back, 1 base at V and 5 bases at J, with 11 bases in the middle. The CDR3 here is CASSPRETETGELFF. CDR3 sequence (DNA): TGTGCCAGCTCACCACGGGAGACGGAGACCGGGGAGCTGTTTTTT.

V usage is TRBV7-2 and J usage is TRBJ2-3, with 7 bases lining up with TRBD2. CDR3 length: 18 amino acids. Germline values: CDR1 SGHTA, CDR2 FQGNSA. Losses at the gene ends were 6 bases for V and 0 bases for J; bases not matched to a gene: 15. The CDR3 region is CASRRRGLADTSTDTQYF. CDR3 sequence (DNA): TGTGCCAGCAGAAGAAGGGGTCTAGCGGACACTAGCACAGATACGCAGTATTTT.

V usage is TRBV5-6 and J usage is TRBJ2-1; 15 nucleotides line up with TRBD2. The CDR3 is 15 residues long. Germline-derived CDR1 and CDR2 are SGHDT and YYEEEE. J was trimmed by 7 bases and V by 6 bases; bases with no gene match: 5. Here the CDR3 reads CASTLGLAGGNEQFF. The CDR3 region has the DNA TGTGCCAGCACCCTGGGACTAGCGGGAGGTAATGAGCAGTTCTTC.

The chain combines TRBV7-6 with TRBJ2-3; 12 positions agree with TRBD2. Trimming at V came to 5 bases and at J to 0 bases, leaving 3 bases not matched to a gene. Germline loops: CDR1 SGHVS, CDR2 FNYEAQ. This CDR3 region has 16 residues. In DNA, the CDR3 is TGTGCCAGCAGCCGGGGGACTAGCGGGAGCACAGATACGCAGTATTTT. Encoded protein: CASSRGTSGSTDTQYF. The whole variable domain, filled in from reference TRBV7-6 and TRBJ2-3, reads GAGVSQSPRYKVTKRGQDVALRCDPISGHVSLYWYRQALGQGPEFLTYFNYEAQQDKSGLPNDRFSAERPEGSISTLTIQRTEQRDSAMYRCASSRGTSGSTDTQYFGPGTRLTVL.

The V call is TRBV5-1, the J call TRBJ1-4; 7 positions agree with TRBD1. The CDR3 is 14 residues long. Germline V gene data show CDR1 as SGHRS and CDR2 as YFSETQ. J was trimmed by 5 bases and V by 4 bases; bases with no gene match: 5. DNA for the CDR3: TGCGCCAGCAGCCCGGGACAGAAGAATGAAAAACTGTTTTTT. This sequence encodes CASSPGQKNEKLFF. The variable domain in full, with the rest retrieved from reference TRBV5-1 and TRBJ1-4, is KAGVTQTPRYLIKTRGQQVTLSCSPISGHRSVSWYQQTPGQGLQFLFEYFSETQRNKGNFPGRFSGRQFSNSRSEMNVSTLELGDSALYLCASSPGQKNEKLFFGSGTQLSVL.

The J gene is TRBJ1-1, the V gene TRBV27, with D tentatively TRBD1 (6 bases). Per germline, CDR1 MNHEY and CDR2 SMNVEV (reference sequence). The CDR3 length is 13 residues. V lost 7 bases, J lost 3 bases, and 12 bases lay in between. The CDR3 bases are TGTGCCAGCAAAACAGGGATGTACACTGAAGCTTTCTTT. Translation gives CASKTGMYTEAFF.

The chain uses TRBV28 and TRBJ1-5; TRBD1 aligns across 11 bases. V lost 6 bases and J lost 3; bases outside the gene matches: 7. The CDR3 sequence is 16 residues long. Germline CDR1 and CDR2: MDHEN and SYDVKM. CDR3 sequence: CASRPWTGGDNQPQHF. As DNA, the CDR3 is TGTGCCAGCAGACCCTGGACAGGGGGCGACAATCAGCCCCAGCATTTT.

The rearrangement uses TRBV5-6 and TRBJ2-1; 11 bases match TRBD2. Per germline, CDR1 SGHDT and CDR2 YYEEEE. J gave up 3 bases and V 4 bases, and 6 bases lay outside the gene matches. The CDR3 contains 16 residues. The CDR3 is CASSIGTSGIYNEQFF. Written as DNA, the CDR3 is TGTGCCAGCAGCATTGGGACTAGCGGCATCTACAATGAGCAGTTCTTC.